The rows below give T cell receptor beta chains drawn from one sample of a study of CD8 T cells in Susac syndrome. TCRdb independently ran MiXCR on the immunoSEQ multiplex PCR reads; one entry per CDR3 protein. The repertoire consists of about 150,000 distinct CDR3 sequences, with approximately 96% occurring once and the leading ten covering around 0.21%. Input material: CD8+ T cells from PBMCs. The receptor source for this set is a human donor with multiple sclerosis. Each CDR3 is given with its conserved first and last residue. D genes are given only for firm matches. Size tells how often a clone was seen (once, few, many) or the class of an expanded clone, and some rows leave it out.

DNA: TGCAGCGGGACAGGTTCTAACACCGGGGAGCTGTTTTTT; CDR3: CSGTGSNTGELFF; J: TRBJ2-2; D: TRBD1; V: TRBV29-1; size: once
DNA: TGTGCCAGCAGCCACACTCTCAAACAGGGGACCTCTGGAAACACCATATATTTT; CDR3: CASSHTLKQGTSGNTIYF; J: TRBJ1-3; D: TRBD1; V: TRBV9; size: .
DNA: TGTGCCAGCAGCTTGGGACTAGCGGTGAACAATGAGCAGTTCTTC; CDR3: CASSLGLAVNNEQFF; J: TRBJ2-1; D: TRBD2; V: TRBV7-9; size: .
DNA: TGTGCCAGCAGCGCCGGGGGCCACTATGGCTACACCTTC; CDR3: CASSAGGHYGYTF; J: TRBJ1-2; D: .; V: TRBV9; size: .
DNA: TGCGCCAGCAGCCAAGGGGTACCCCTGGGGGGGCGCATCTACGAGCAGTACTTC; CDR3: CASSQGVPLGGRIYEQYF; J: TRBJ2-7; D: .; V: TRBV4-1; size: .
DNA: TGTGCCAGCAGCCGGGACTCTACTAGGACCCAGTACTTC; CDR3: CASSRDSTRTQYF; J: TRBJ2-5; D: .; V: TRBV7-9; size: .
DNA: TGCAGTGCTAGAGACCGCGAAAGCTACGAGCAGTACTTC; CDR3: CSARDRESYEQYF; J: TRBJ2-7; D: .; V: TRBV20-1; size: few
DNA: TGCGCCAGCAGCCAAGATCGGGCGGGGGGCCTTAATTCACCCCTCCACTTT; CDR3: CASSQDRAGGLNSPLHF; J: TRBJ1-6; D: .; V: TRBV4-3; size: .
DNA: TGTGCCAGCAGCTTGCCACCCTTGGGGGAGCAGTACTTC; CDR3: CASSLPPLGEQYF; J: TRBJ2-7; D: .; V: TRBV11-2; size: .
DNA: TGCAGCGTTGAAGATGGCAGTCTTAAGAACACCGGGGAGCTGTTTTTT; CDR3: CSVEDGSLKNTGELFF; J: TRBJ2-2; D: .; V: TRBV29-1; size: .
DNA: TGTGCCAGCAGTGATTTGGGACCCTATGGCTACACCTTC; CDR3: CASSDLGPYGYTF; J: TRBJ1-2; D: .; V: TRBV25-1; size: .
DNA: TGTGCCAGCAGCCGCGGGACTAGCGGCTACAATGAGCAGTTCTTC; CDR3: CASSRGTSGYNEQFF; J: TRBJ2-1; D: TRBD2; V: TRBV7-3; size: .
DNA: TGCAGTGCTAGAGGGACCCTCCGGTTGACAGATACGCAGTATTTT; CDR3: CSARGTLRLTDTQYF; J: TRBJ2-3; D: .; V: TRBV20-1; size: .
DNA: TGTGCCAGCAGCGACAGTGCGGGGAACCCCTACGAGCAGTACTTC; CDR3: CASSDSAGNPYEQYF; J: TRBJ2-7; D: .; V: TRBV5-6; size: .
DNA: TGTGCCAGCAGCCTAGGACAGCTAGCCAAAAACATTCAGTACTTC; CDR3: CASSLGQLAKNIQYF; J: TRBJ2-4; D: .; V: TRBV28; size: .
DNA: TGTGCCAGCAGCAGCGGGACGCAATTATCCGAGCAGTACTTC; CDR3: CASSSGTQLSEQYF; J: TRBJ2-7; D: TRBD2; V: TRBV13; size: .
DNA: TGCGCCAGCAGCCAAGACGAGTACACCCGGGAGCCTCGGGAGACCCAGTACTTC; CDR3: CASSQDEYTREPRETQYF; J: TRBJ2-5; D: .; V: TRBV4-1; size: .
DNA: TGCAGCGTTGAAAGTTCTAGTAGGCGTACTGAAGCTTTCTTT; CDR3: CSVESSSRRTEAFF; J: TRBJ1-1; D: .; V: TRBV29-1; size: .
DNA: TGCGCCAGCAGCTTAAAAAGGGGATCGTCCGGGGAGCTGTTTTTT; CDR3: CASSLKRGSSGELFF; J: TRBJ2-2; D: .; V: TRBV5-1; size: .
DNA: TGTGCCAGCAGCCAAGCCGGGGGGTACTACAATGAGCAGTTCTTC; CDR3: CASSQAGGYYNEQFF; J: TRBJ2-1; D: TRBD2; V: TRBV3-1; size: .
DNA: TGTGCCAGCAGCCCCAGACAGGGTTACGGTGTATCTGAAGCTTTCTTT; CDR3: CASSPRQGYGVSEAFF; J: TRBJ1-1; D: TRBD1; V: TRBV9; size: once
DNA: TGCAGTGCTAGAGCGGCGAGCGGGGCCCCCGGGGAGCTGTTTTTT; CDR3: CSARAASGAPGELFF; J: TRBJ2-2; D: TRBD2; V: TRBV20-1; size: .
DNA: TGTGCCAGCAGGAGGTGGGGACAGACTCTATCTGAAGCTTTCTTT; CDR3: CASRRWGQTLSEAFF; J: TRBJ1-1; D: TRBD1; V: TRBV7-9; size: .
DNA: TGTGCCAGCTTCCTAGCTTCTAGCACAGATACGCAGTATTTT; CDR3: CASFLASSTDTQYF; J: TRBJ2-3; D: .; V: TRBV5-6; size: .
DNA: TGTGCCAGCAGCCGGACTTTGAATGAGCAGTTCTTC; CDR3: CASSRTLNEQFF; J: TRBJ2-1; D: .; V: TRBV5-6; size: .
DNA: TGTGCCAGCAGTTACTCAGGCAGGGACGCTTTCTTT; CDR3: CASSYSGRDAFF; J: TRBJ1-1; D: .; V: TRBV6-5; size: once
DNA: TGCAGTGCTAGAGATAGGCGCACGGACTACGAGCAGTACTTC; CDR3: CSARDRRTDYEQYF; J: TRBJ2-7; D: .; V: TRBV20-1; size: .
DNA: TGTGCCAGGAATGTGGGGGTGGATGAGACCCAGTACTTC; CDR3: CARNVGVDETQYF; J: TRBJ2-5; D: .; V: TRBV27; size: .
DNA: TGCGCCAGCAGCCAAGAATCAGGGTCCGGGGACGAGCAGTACTTC; CDR3: CASSQESGSGDEQYF; J: TRBJ2-7; D: .; V: TRBV4-1; size: .
DNA: TGTGCCAGCAGTTTTGGACAGGGAAGGCGGTATGGCTACACCTTC; CDR3: CASSFGQGRRYGYTF; J: TRBJ1-2; D: TRBD1; V: TRBV12-3/TRBV12-4; size: .
DNA: TGCAGTGCTAGGGGGGGCCTACAAGAGACCCAGTACTTC; CDR3: CSARGGLQETQYF; J: TRBJ2-5; D: .; V: TRBV20-1; size: .
DNA: TGCAGCGTTCGAACAGGGGAAGCTTTCTTT; CDR3: CSVRTGEAFF; J: TRBJ1-1; D: .; V: TRBV29-1; size: .
DNA: TGTGCCAGCAGTGCCCCGGACAGAATACACAATGAGCAGTTCTTC; CDR3: CASSAPDRIHNEQFF; J: TRBJ2-1; D: .; V: TRBV25-1; size: .
DNA: TGCAGCGTGACGGTTTCCATATACTATGAGCAGTTCTTC; CDR3: CSVTVSIYYEQFF; J: TRBJ2-1; D: .; V: TRBV29-1; size: .
DNA: TGTGCCAGCTCACCAAGAAGCTCCCCGGGAACGCAGAGGGACTACGAGCAGTACTTC; CDR3: CASSPRSSPGTQRDYEQYF; J: TRBJ2-7; D: .; V: TRBV18; size: .
DNA: TGCGCCAGCAGCACGACGAACCGGGGGGTCAATTCACCCCTCCACTTT; CDR3: CASSTTNRGVNSPLHF; J: TRBJ1-6; D: .; V: TRBV4-3; size: once
DNA: TGTGCCAGCAGCCAACGAGGTTCAAACGTCCTGACTTTC; CDR3: CASSQRGSNVLTF; J: TRBJ2-6; D: .; V: TRBV14; size: once
DNA: TGTGCCAGCAGCGGACCGGGACAGCGGAGTTTCTACGAGCAGTACTTC; CDR3: CASSGPGQRSFYEQYF; J: TRBJ2-7; D: TRBD1; V: TRBV27; size: .
DNA: TGCGCCAGCAGCCAAGATGGGGCAGGGGGCACGAATCAGCCCCAGCATTTT; CDR3: CASSQDGAGGTNQPQHF; J: TRBJ1-5; D: TRBD1; V: TRBV4-1; size: .
DNA: TGTGCCTGGAGTGCGTATGTACAGGGGTCTAATCGCTATGGCTACACCTTC; CDR3: CAWSAYVQGSNRYGYTF; J: TRBJ1-2; D: TRBD1; V: TRBV30; size: .
DNA: TGTGCCTGGTCCCTGGGGTCCGGGGAGCTGTTTTTT; CDR3: CAWSLGSGELFF; J: TRBJ2-2; D: .; V: TRBV30; size: .
DNA: TGTGCCAGCAGCATAGGACGCCGACAGGGTCCCTACGAGCAGTACTTC; CDR3: CASSIGRRQGPYEQYF; J: TRBJ2-7; D: TRBD1; V: TRBV13; size: .
DNA: TGCAGTGCTAGGGTCCTAGCTCCTCAAGAGACCCAGTACTTC; CDR3: CSARVLAPQETQYF; J: TRBJ2-5; D: .; V: TRBV20-1; size: .
DNA: TGTGCCAGCAGTGAAGGATTCGGAGTCCTAAACACCGGGGAGCTGTTTTTT; CDR3: CASSEGFGVLNTGELFF; J: TRBJ2-2; D: .; V: TRBV2; size: .
DNA: TGTGCCAGCAGCGGTCGGACTAGCGGGGGCTACGAGCAGTACTTC; CDR3: CASSGRTSGGYEQYF; J: TRBJ2-7; D: TRBD2; V: TRBV7-9; size: .
DNA: TGCAGTGCTAGAGATCGAGGGCAGGGGTACACTGAAGCTTTCTTT; CDR3: CSARDRGQGYTEAFF; J: TRBJ1-1; D: .; V: TRBV20-1; size: .
DNA: TGTGCCAGCAGACCGGACAGGGGACCTGCAGATACGCAGTATTTT; CDR3: CASRPDRGPADTQYF; J: TRBJ2-3; D: TRBD1; V: TRBV12-3/TRBV12-4; size: .
DNA: TGTGCCACCAGTGCCTTCCCGTCGGCCTCCGGACACTATGGCTACACCTTC; CDR3: CATSAFPSASGHYGYTF; J: TRBJ1-2; D: .; V: TRBV24-1; size: .